This T cell receptor beta chain came from a study of cytomegalovirus exposure and HLA in healthy donors (dated by TCRdb to about 2017). Some background on the complete study: According to an earlier analysis of 587 of the donors, about 179 million T cells yielded approximately 120 million unique TCR beta sequences and around 280 Gb of sequence data. High-throughput TCR immunosequencing, statistical association of individual TCRs with disease status, and machine learning were combined to predict cytomegalovirus infection status. To study patterns of TCR occurrence, a later analysis re-analyzed previously published TCR beta repertoires from 550 to 800 donors and added high-resolution HLA genotyping. HLA typing covered class I and class II loci at four-digit resolution. In an earlier analysis of 587 of the donors, high-throughput TCR beta sequencing was used to judge whether each TCR beta V gene segment behaved as functional or pseudogenic. Typing coverage differed by locus: A, B, C, DRB1 and DQB1 were typed in about 629-630 donors, DQA1 in 500 to 550, DPA1 in nearly 610, and DPB1 in around 440. Donor age, sex, ethnicity and CMV serostatus were collected together with the repertoire data. On average, 235,054 unique TCR beta nucleotide sequences were sequenced per donor among several hundred genotyped donors of the cohort, with 15% to 20% of those sequences being non-productive. The study used immunosequencing to profile the T cell repertoires of 600 to 850 subjects and linked those repertoires to cytomegalovirus serostatus. Besides the first cohort of 666 subjects, a separate validation cohort made up of over 100 different subjects was used. All discovery cohort repertoires had been generated using a single sequencing platform. The study aimed to test whether signatures of past pathogen exposure could be identified by cataloging public T cell receptors. Because of strong linkage in the cohort, 4 to 6 DR-DQ haplotypes were treated as single units for association and clustering. The later analysis used no new phenotypic data to find candidate immune exposures, relying instead on TCR beta sequences and their occurrence across donors. Of the roughly 390 genotyped donors, approximately 82% fell in the genetic ancestry cluster associated with self-reported Caucasian donors. A later genetic analysis took genome-wide SNP genotypes for about three fifths of the roughly 700 donors and used that subset as a discovery cohort. An early release that covered about 600 HLA-typed donors contained approximately 300 gigabases of sequencing data and 70 million to 100 million unique TCR sequences. What the work shows at the level of the full study, not this receptor alone: Some IMGT-functional V segments, including TRBV6-2 and TRBV6-3, could not be told apart with the 87-base-pair reads, so those segments were excluded. Most TCR sequences were seen in very few donors, while some public TCRs were found in many individuals. This cohort had only TCR beta chains sequenced, and the lack of alpha or paired-chain data limited which features could be detected. Because counts were too low, about 15 rarely observed V segments, including chromosome 9 orphons, were left out of the earlier analysis of approximately 500 of the donors. In an earlier analysis of roughly 500 of the donors, most TCR beta V segments appeared in productive rearrangements about 87% or about 30% of the time, broadly matching IMGT annotations. In a later analysis, 15,000 to 20,000 TCR beta sequences were associated with specific HLA alleles at a false discovery rate of 0.05. The classifier was reported to diagnose cytomegalovirus status with high specificity and sensitivity in both the original cohort and the validation cohort. A total of 150 to 200 TCR beta chains were listed by the study as associated with cytomegalovirus. A later analysis found that most CMV-associated TCR beta chains appeared HLA-restricted, with HLA associations seemingly driven largely by CMV exposure. Presence/absence analyses assumed roughly uniform sequencing depth across donors, an assumption that may not hold. Immune exposure information for the cohort was limited to CMV serostatus. Correlated functional status among segregating V segments might reflect linkage disequilibrium, but an unknown experimental factor could not be ruled out. A further reported finding was that TCR beta sequences accurately predicted the HLA-A and HLA-B alleles for most subjects in the first cohort. V-gene and J-gene trimming of TCR beta chains was associated with a missense DCLRE1C variant in a later genetic analysis, and the association was replicated in an independent cohort. It was suggested by the authors that the approach could potentially be generalized to other disease states and immunological phenotypes. Assigning TCR associations to individual alleles was difficult when HLA alleles, especially DR and DQ, strongly co-occurred. A few of the identified cytomegalovirus-associated TCR beta chains were confirmed in vitro to be specific for cytomegalovirus antigens. In a later genetic analysis, fewer N-insertions in productive TCRs were reported among donors in an Asian-associated ancestry cluster than the 666-donor mean. A later analysis found that HLA-associated TCR beta chains were more clonally expanded and had lower generation probabilities than equally common non-associated chains. Because some donors lacked HLA typing at each locus, the association tests relied only on the typed subset. In a later analysis, several top co-occurrence clusters were reported to appear linked to parvovirus B19, influenza, CMV and Epstein-Barr virus. In a later analysis, TCR association rates were found to vary across HLA loci, with the most associated TCRs seen for DRB1 alleles and the fewest for HLA-C alleles. The sequencing pipeline was judged likely to have produced a cluster of highly shared sequence variants as a technical artifact.

The germline V and J ends show losses of 3 bases and 4 bases respectively, and no gene match explains 6 bases of the junction. Sequences LNHDA (CDR1) and SQIVND (CDR2) are obtained from the germline V gene (reference sequence). The CDR3, from cysteine to phenylalanine, totals 15 residues. Of the read, only the CDR3 DNA is kept; its 45 bases are in frame from base 1. A word on this clone: What this receptor recognizes is not known. Within one base of it there is no much larger clone, and no base qualities were kept.

The library came from the immunoSEQ multiplex PCR assay. A mixture of 60 forward primers for TCR Vbeta segments and 13 reverse primers for TCR Jbeta segments was used in the multiplex PCR. A multiplex PCR assay on genomic DNA amplified the CDR3 region of rearranged TCR beta genes. Amplified TCR beta libraries were sequenced as 87-base-pair reads on the Illumina HiSeq System. The source study handled its data this way. A later analysis counted tens of millions of unique TCR beta chains across the 700 or so repertoires, and about 10 million of these chains were shared by at least two donors. To remove PCR and sequencing errors, raw reads were error-corrected and collapsed into unique sequences using a nearest-neighbor algorithm that merged closely related sequences. CDR3 sequences were aligned to IMGT reference sequences to assign V, D and J gene segments. For a sequence to be retained, a match of at least six nucleotides to both a V gene segment and a J gene segment was required. Rearrangements were called productive when the CDR3 lacked stop codons and stayed in frame with V and J; all others were non-productive. Following IMGT convention, CDR3 was defined as the stretch from the second conserved V-encoded cysteine up to the conserved J-encoded phenylalanine. The earlier analysis of 587 of the donors excluded sequences that lacked an unambiguous match to a single V gene segment. In an earlier analysis of several hundred of the donors, V segments were called functional above 56.7% productive rearrangements and were called segregating when the between-donor standard deviation exceeded 5%. A statistical classification framework was built for diagnosing cytomegalovirus status from the catalog of TCR beta chain sequences. In a later analysis, TCR nucleotide sequences were compared against IMGT/GENE-DB human TR gene sequences so that V and J genes could be assigned. Using the TCRdist pipeline, a later analysis assigned CDR3 sequences along with most-parsimonious VDJ recombination scenarios. In a later analysis, each TCR beta chain was defined by its CDR3 amino acid sequence together with its V-gene family, and reads lacking a unique V-gene family were excluded. In a later analysis, several hundred highly shared, low-generation-probability nucleotide sequences were removed to address suspected cross-contamination and a sequencing artifact. For each public chain, a later analysis derived a clonal expansion index from normalized ranks of inferred template counts within each repertoire. Generation probabilities in a later analysis came from a VDJ recombination model fitted to out-of-frame rearrangements, and those results were checked against IGoR. In a later analysis, hypergeometric tests were used to score TCR-TCR, TCR-HLA and TCR-CMV co-occurrence, with a repertoire-size bias correction applied to TCR pairs. A later analysis estimated false discovery rates by permuting HLA or CMV assignments 20 times. A later analysis grouped co-occurring TCRs with DBSCAN, adding TCRdist sequence similarity when clustering within HLA-allele-positive subsets. For co-occurrence clustering, repertoires with fewer than 30,000 or more than 120,000 public chains were excluded, along with roughly 5 repertoires with anomalous nucleotide sharing. TCRdb stores this immuneACCESS table with in-frame sequences only. Part of the clones is absent; in the studies checked, under half of the shortfall reflects unresolved V genes, and no reason is known for the rest. The DNA gave D and trimming, while V, J and clone size come from that table. The sample profile shows around 100,000 clones; approximately 73% of them were found once. The ten most abundant clones make up around 3.5% of the sample.

The cohort consisted of 600 to 750 healthy bone marrow donors. At the time of sampling, all cohort members were nominally healthy, though unrecorded immune exposures were likely present. The donor was CMV seronegative and belonged to the group of 350 to 400 seronegative cohort members. A peripheral blood sample was collected from each donor, and TCR beta sequencing was performed on peripheral blood mononuclear cells. Genomic DNA extraction from the blood cell samples was performed with the Qiagen DNeasy Blood Extraction Kit. The sample comprised PBMCs. The chain was built from TRBV19 and TRBJ2-3, and TRBD1 aligns with 8 junction nucleotides. This TCR was recovered from a man in his forties or fifties in good health and CMV-seronegative. At the DNA level, the sequence is TGTGCCAGTAGTATGGACAGGGAAGGCGCAGATACGCAGTATTTT. The resulting protein is CASSMDREGADTQYF.